This entry lists 2 T cell receptor beta chains sequenced from one sample in a study of blood T cell repertoires in COVID-19. TCRdb's copy holds only in-frame clones and misses some; the assay was immunoSEQ multiplex PCR. Of roughly 150,000 clones in the sample, about 82% were seen once. What was sequenced was peripheral blood. Receptors originate from a man aged 50-60 years with acute or convalescent COVID-19.

This rearrangement joins TRBV30 to TRBJ2-3, with a weak D call TRBD2 (6 bases). V lost 0 bases and J 0 bases, leaving 7 bases between the germline ends. This CDR3 is 14 amino acids long. Germline V gives CDR1 GTSNPN, CDR2 SVGIG (reference sequence). CDR3: CAWSVSGSTDTQYF. CDR3 sequence (DNA): TGTGCCTGGAGTGTAAGCGGGAGCACAGATACGCAGTATTTT.

The chain has TRBV28 and TRBJ2-2; D gene unclear. Trimming pared 3 bases from V and 8 bases from J, leaving 10 bases between. Germline assignment: CDR1 MDHEN and CDR2 SYDVKM. This CDR3 spans 13 amino acids. The CDR3 DNA follows: TGTGCCAGCAGTTTGAAGGAGATAGGGGAGCTGTTTTTT. Translation gives CASSLKEIGELFF.